The entry below describes one TCR beta chain. Cohort assignment relied on participant-reported clinical history. This CDR3 comprises 19 residues. The V end was cut by 3 bases, the J end by 5 bases, with 27 bases between. Looked up from germline, CDR1 is SGHNT and CDR2 is YYREEE (reference sequence). This sample is drawn from a study of blood T cell repertoires in COVID-19. Overall study: Samples came from the United States, Italy and Spain, spanning acute and convalescent COVID-19. PBMCs, B-cell-depleted T cells, or T cells were the source of the cDNA or gDNA that made up the material.

In the authors' methods: Counts of nucleated cells, estimated from reference gene primer amplification, were obtained. Assay: immunoSEQ multiplex PCR; the TCRdb copy retains only in-frame clones and omits some. V and J calls and clone size are as listed in that table; D and trimming were resolved from the DNA. This sample has roughly 190,000 clones, with around 87% found just once. The chain employs TRBV5-4 and TRBJ2-1; the D gene is possibly TRBD1 (6 bases). The sample consisted of PBMCs or T cells enriched from blood (not recorded which). The clonotype was recovered from a woman between 35 and 50 years old in a cohort exposed to, infected with or recovered from COVID-19 (not recorded which). CDR3 in amino acids: CASSSSGTNDRLFNNEQFF. In nucleotides, the CDR3 is TGTGCCAGCAGCTCCTCCGGGACAAATGACAGGCTCTTCAACAATGAGCAGTTCTTC.